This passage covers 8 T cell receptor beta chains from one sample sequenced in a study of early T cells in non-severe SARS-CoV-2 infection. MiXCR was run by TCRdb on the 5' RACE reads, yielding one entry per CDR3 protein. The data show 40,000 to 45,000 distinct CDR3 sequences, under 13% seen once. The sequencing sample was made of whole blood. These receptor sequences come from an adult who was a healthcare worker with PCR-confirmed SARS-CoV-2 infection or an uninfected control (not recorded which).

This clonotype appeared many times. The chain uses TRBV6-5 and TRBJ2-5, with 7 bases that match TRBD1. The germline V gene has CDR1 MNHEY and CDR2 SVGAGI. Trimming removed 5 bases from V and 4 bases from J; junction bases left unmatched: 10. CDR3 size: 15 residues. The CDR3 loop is CASSQNRGRGETQYF. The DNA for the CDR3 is TGTGCCAGCAGTCAAAACAGGGGCCGGGGAGAGACCCAGTACTTC.

In nucleotides, the CDR3 is TGTGCCAGCAGTCCCGGACAGGGCACTCAGCCCCAGCATTTT. This sequence encodes CASSPGQGTQPQHF. The V and J genes are TRBV7-8 and TRBJ1-5; TRBD1 aligns across 8 bases. Germline-derived CDR1 and CDR2 are SGHVS and FQNEAQ. The CDR3 consists of 14 residues. The V gene end was trimmed by 6 bases and the J gene end by 6 bases; junction bases not matched to a gene: 7.

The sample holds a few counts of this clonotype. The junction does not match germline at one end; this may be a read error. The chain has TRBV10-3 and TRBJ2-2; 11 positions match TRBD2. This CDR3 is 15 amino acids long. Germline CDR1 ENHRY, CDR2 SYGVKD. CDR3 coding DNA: TGTGCCATCACTGAGACTAGCGGGGTGGCCGGGGAGCTGTTTTTT. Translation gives CAITETSGVAGELFF.

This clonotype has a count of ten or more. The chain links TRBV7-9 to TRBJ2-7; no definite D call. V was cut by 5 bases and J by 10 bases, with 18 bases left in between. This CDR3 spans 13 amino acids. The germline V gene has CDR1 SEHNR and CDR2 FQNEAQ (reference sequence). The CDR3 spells CASSPPSPTFQYF. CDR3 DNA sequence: TGTGCCAGCAGCCCTCCATCGCCTACGTTTCAGTACTTC.

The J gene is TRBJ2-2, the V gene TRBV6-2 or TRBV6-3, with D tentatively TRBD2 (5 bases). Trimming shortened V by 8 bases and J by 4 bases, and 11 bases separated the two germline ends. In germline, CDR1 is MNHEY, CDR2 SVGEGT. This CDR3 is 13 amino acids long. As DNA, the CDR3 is TGTGCCAGCCGGACGGGGATCACCGGGGAGCTGTTTTTT. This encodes CASRTGITGELFF.

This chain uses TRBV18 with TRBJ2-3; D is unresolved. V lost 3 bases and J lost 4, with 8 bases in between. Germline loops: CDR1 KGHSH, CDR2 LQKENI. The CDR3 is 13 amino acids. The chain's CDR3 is CASSPGLADTQYF. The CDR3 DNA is TGTGCCAGCTCACCGGGTCTTGCAGATACGCAGTATTTT.

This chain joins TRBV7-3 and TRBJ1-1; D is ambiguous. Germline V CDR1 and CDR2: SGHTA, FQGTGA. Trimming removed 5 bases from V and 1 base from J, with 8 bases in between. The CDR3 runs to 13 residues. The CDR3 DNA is TGTGCCAGCAGCAAACAGAAGAACACTGAAGCTTTCTTT. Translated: CASSKQKNTEAFF.

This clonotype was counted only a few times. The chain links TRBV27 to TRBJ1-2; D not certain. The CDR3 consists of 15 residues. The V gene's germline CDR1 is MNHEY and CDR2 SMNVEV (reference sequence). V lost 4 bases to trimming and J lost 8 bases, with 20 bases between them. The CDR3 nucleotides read TGTGCCAGCAGTTCGGGCGTAACGGGTAACCGCGGCTACACCTTC. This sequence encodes CASSSGVTGNRGYTF.